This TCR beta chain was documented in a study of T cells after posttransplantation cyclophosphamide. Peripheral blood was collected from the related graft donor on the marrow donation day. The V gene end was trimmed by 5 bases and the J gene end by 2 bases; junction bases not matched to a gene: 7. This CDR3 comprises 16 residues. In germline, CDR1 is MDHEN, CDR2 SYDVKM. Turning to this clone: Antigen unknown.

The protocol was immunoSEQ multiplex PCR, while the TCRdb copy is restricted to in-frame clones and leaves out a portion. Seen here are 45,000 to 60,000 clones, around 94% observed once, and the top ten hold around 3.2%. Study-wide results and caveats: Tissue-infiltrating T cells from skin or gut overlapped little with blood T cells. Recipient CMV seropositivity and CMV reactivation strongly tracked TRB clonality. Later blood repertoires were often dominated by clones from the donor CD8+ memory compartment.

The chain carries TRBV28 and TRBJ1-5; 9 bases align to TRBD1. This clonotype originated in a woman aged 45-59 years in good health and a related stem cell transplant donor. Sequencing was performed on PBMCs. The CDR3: CASSIGTGIGNQPQHF. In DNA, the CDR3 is TGTGCCAGCAGTATCGGGACAGGGATCGGCAATCAGCCCCAGCATTTT.